A single sample is the source of the 30 T cell receptor beta chains below, sequenced in a study of T cell repertoires in cytomegalovirus infection. Their antigen targets remain unknown. Via MiXCR, TCRdb re-called the reads, giving one row per CDR3 protein. The table has hundreds of thousands of distinct CDR3 sequences, about 27% seen once. The sample consisted of cultured PBMCs, taken from culture after CMV antigen stimulation. These receptors originate from a human donor in good health (CMV status not recorded). Some clones in this sample may be carry-over from other donors' samples.

Here the CDR3 reads CASHRQGAYEQYF. The CDR3 bases are TGTGCCAGCCATCGACAGGGGGCCTACGAGCAGTACTTC. The chain couples TRBV27 to TRBJ2-7, with 9 bases identical to TRBD1. V trimming: 8 bases; J trimming: 2 bases; junction bases outside the gene matches: 4. Germline V CDR1 and CDR2: MNHEY, SMNVEV (reference sequence). The CDR3 length is 13 residues.

This chain joins TRBV2 and TRBJ2-1; tentative D call: TRBD2 (5 bases). Trimming took 4 bases from V and 3 from J, leaving 10 bases between them. Germline CDR1 is SNHLY and CDR2 is FYNNEI. The CDR3 extends over 14 amino acids. The CDR3 spells CASSVGSLYNEQFF. The CDR3 bases are TGTGCCAGCAGTGTTGGGAGCCTCTACAATGAGCAGTTCTTC.

The rearrangement joins TRBV4-2 to TRBJ2-3; D is tentatively TRBD1 or TRBD2 (5 bases each). Germline V CDR1 and CDR2: LGHNA, YNFKEQ. The CDR3 is 17 amino acids. V gave up 6 bases and J gave up 2 bases, with 21 bases separating them. CDR3 region: CASSPPPGATATDTQYF. The CDR3 DNA is TGTGCCAGCAGTCCACCCCCCGGGGCCACTGCCACAGATACGCAGTATTTT.

This clonotype was detected a few times. The J gene is TRBJ1-1, the V gene TRBV20-1; 7 nucleotides match TRBD1. Trimming took 0 bases from V and 1 from J; bases not matched to a gene: 2. The germline gives CDR1 DFQATT, CDR2 SNEGSKA (reference sequence). CDR3 length: 14 amino acids. The CDR3 nucleotides are TGCAGTGCTAGAGATGCAGGGGGGAACACTGAAGCTTTCTTT. Translation: CSARDAGGNTEAFF.

This clonotype turned up a few times. The chain uses TRBV11-2 and TRBJ2-2, with D possibly being TRBD1 or TRBD2 (5 bases each). Germline loops: CDR1 SGHAT, CDR2 FQNNGV. This CDR3 has 17 amino acids. V lost 5 bases, J lost 0 bases, and 16 bases lay in between. CDR3 nucleotides: TGTGCCAGCAGCAGGGACGTGGATAGGCCGAACACCGGGGAGCTGTTTTTT. Amino acids: CASSRDVDRPNTGELFF.

This sequence joins TRBV12-3 or TRBV12-4 and TRBJ2-1, with no clear D. This CDR3 has 13 amino acids. V was clipped by 6 bases and J by 2 bases, with 8 bases between them. CDR3 in amino acids: CASSPFPYNEQFF. DNA for the CDR3: TGTGCCAGCAGCCCGTTCCCCTACAATGAGCAGTTCTTC.

There are a few counts of this clonotype. CDR3 in amino acids: CASSLGPGGWSEQFF. CDR3 bases: TGTGCCAGCAGCTTGGGACCAGGGGGCTGGAGTGAGCAGTTCTTC. The V gene is TRBV7-3, the J gene TRBJ2-1; 8 positions agree with TRBD1. This CDR3 spans 15 amino acids. Germline V lookup: CDR1 SGHTA, CDR2 FQGTGA. With 3 bases clipped from V and 9 bases from J, the junction kept 10 bases outside the gene matches.

In its sample, this clonotype was seen many times. The chain has TRBV7-9 and TRBJ1-1; D is perhaps TRBD1 (5 bases). Looked up from germline, CDR1 is SEHNR and CDR2 is FQNEAQ (reference sequence). Trimming stripped 7 bases from V and 3 bases from J, with 12 bases between. The CDR3 sequence is 13 residues long. CDR3: CASTQARDTEAFF. CDR3 in DNA: TGTGCCAGCACCCAGGCCAGGGACACTGAAGCTTTCTTT.

This clonotype was detected a few times. The J gene is TRBJ2-2, the V gene TRBV6-2 or TRBV6-3; 8 bases match TRBD1. This CDR3 spans 17 amino acids. V shed 4 bases and J 3 bases; nucleotides not matched to a gene: 10. Germline V gene lookup returns CDR1 MNHEY and CDR2 SVGEGT. The CDR3 DNA follows: TGTGCCAGCAGTTCACCCCCCCAGGGGGCCTACACCGGGGAGCTGTTTTTT. This codes for CASSSPPQGAYTGELFF.

This clonotype was seen once. The chain joins TRBV4-1 to TRBJ1-2; a possible D gene is TRBD1 (5 bases). V shed 0 bases and J shed 8 bases, with 19 bases lying between them. CDR1 and CDR2 from the germline V gene are MGHRA and YSYEKL. This CDR3 spans 16 amino acids. CDR3 sequence reads: CASSQDRARGTGGYTF. The DNA of the CDR3 is TGCGCCAGCAGCCAAGATAGGGCGCGGGGGACTGGCGGCTACACCTTC.

CDR3 bases: TGTGCCAGCAGTTACTCTCGAGGTCTTGGGACCCAGTACTTC. Its protein product is CASSYSRGLGTQYF. V is TRBV6-2 or TRBV6-3 and J is TRBJ2-5; no firm D call. The germline V gene encodes CDR1 MNHEY and CDR2 SVGEGT. The CDR3 loop spans 14 amino acids. V lost 0 bases and J lost 7, with 12 bases in between.

This sequence joins TRBV6-1 and TRBJ1-1, with D unclear. Trimming shortened V by 5 bases and J by 2 bases, and 9 bases separated the two germline ends. The CDR3 is 13 amino acids. CDR1 is MNHNS, CDR2 SASEGT, per germline. As DNA, the CDR3 is TGTGCCAGCAGTAGTCAGATCAACACTGAAGCTTTCTTT. Translated, it gives CASSSQINTEAFF.

The chain joins TRBV6-1 to TRBJ1-2; maybe TRBD1 (6 bases). The CDR3 spans 14 residues. Trimming stripped 3 bases from V and 7 bases from J, with 15 bases between. Per the germline V gene, CDR1 is MNHNS and CDR2 is SASEGT. CDR3 sequence reads: CASSEPSQGRGYTF. CDR3 bases: TGTGCCAGCAGTGAGCCCTCACAGGGTCGTGGCTACACCTTC.

The CDR3 DNA sequence: TGTGCCAGCAGCTTAAGGCGACTAGGCACAGATACGCAGTATTTT. Encoded protein: CASSLRRLGTDTQYF. The chain joins TRBV11-1 to TRBJ2-3, with D maybe TRBD2 (6 bases). CDR3 length: 15 amino acids. CDR1 and CDR2 from the germline V gene are SGHAT and FQDESV (reference sequence). V shed 2 bases and J shed 1 base, with 10 bases lying between them.

This clonotype was counted only a few times. The CDR3 DNA follows: TGCGCCAGCAGCCCGCCAGGGAAAACACTCTACAATGAGCAGTTCTTC. This sequence encodes CASSPPGKTLYNEQFF. The chain recombines TRBV4-1 with TRBJ2-1, with D possibly TRBD1 on 5 matching bases. There are 16 residues in the CDR3. Looked up from germline, CDR1 is MGHRA and CDR2 is YSYEKL. The germline V and J ends were trimmed by 4 bases and 3 bases, with 16 bases remaining between them.

This chain joins TRBV3-1 and TRBJ1-2; the D is unclear. Germline V gives CDR1 LGHDT, CDR2 YNNKEL (reference sequence). Trimming pared 4 bases from V and 5 bases from J, leaving 17 bases between. This CDR3 region has 15 residues. In nucleotides, the CDR3 is TGTGCCAGCAGCCCTGCTAACGGCGGTCGATATGGCTACACCTTC. This codes for CASSPANGGRYGYTF.

This clonotype was observed a few times. The genes are TRBV20-1 and TRBJ1-2; D unresolved. Deletions cut 0 bases from V and 9 bases from J, with 11 bases between. CDR3 length equals 12 residues. CDR1 DFQATT and CDR2 SNEGSKA come from the germline V gene (reference sequence). In DNA form, the CDR3 reads TGCAGTGCTAGAGATCGTGCTATGAGCTACACCTTC. Translation: CSARDRAMSYTF.

This clonotype occurred a few times. The chain employs TRBV20-1 and TRBJ2-5; possibly TRBD2 for D (6 bases). Trimming pared 4 bases from V and 8 bases from J, leaving 17 bases between. CDR1 and CDR2 (germline): DFQATT, SNEGSKA (reference sequence). There are 13 residues in the CDR3. CDR3: CSAIDPRGSTQYF. The CDR3 DNA reads TGCAGTGCTATTGACCCTCGGGGGAGCACCCAGTACTTC.

The gene calls are TRBV27 and TRBJ1-1; 10 bases agree with TRBD1. The CDR3 has 15 amino acids. V trimming: 5 bases; J trimming: 4 bases; junction bases outside the gene matches: 7. Germline CDR1 and CDR2: MNHEY and SMNVEV (reference sequence). As DNA, the CDR3 is TGTGCCAGCAGTGCCCCGACAGGGGGCGTCACTGAAGCTTTCTTT. Translated: CASSAPTGGVTEAFF.

This clonotype was recorded a few times. The chain combines TRBV6-5 with TRBJ1-1, with a weak D call TRBD1 (6 bases). With 4 bases removed from V and 1 base from J, the gap between germline ends came to 13 bases. Germline V gene data show CDR1 as MNHEY and CDR2 as SVGAGI. This CDR3 is 15 amino acids long. The CDR3: CASSSLRGRNTEAFF. CDR3 DNA: TGTGCCAGCAGTTCCCTCAGGGGTCGGAACACTGAAGCTTTCTTT.

The rearrangement joins TRBV5-1 to TRBJ1-2; no clear D. V lost 5 bases, J lost 3 bases, and 14 bases lay in between. From germline, CDR1 is SGHRS and CDR2 YFSETQ. CDR3 length equals 14 residues. The CDR3 region is CASRPLALDYGYTF. As DNA, the CDR3 is TGCGCCAGCAGGCCCTTGGCCTTAGACTATGGCTACACCTTC.

CDR3 in amino acids: CASSLGGRSLEAFF. As DNA, the CDR3 is TGTGCCAGCAGTTTAGGGGGGCGCTCGTTAGAAGCTTTCTTT. This rearrangement joins TRBV12-3 or TRBV12-4 to TRBJ1-1, with D perhaps matching TRBD1 (6 bases). V lost 1 base to trimming and J lost 8 bases, with 14 bases between them. The CDR3 consists of 14 residues.

Concerning this clonotype: A clone one base away is much larger, so this may be a read error. Since no conserved phenylalanine or tryptophan closes the CDR3, a read error is the likely cause. The chain combines TRBV29-1 with TRBJ2-3; 11 bases line up with TRBD2. The CDR3 has 14 residues. CDR1 and CDR2 from the germline V gene are SQVTM and ANQGSEA. J gave up 10 bases and V 4 bases, and 10 bases lay outside the gene matches. The CDR3 sequence: CSVAPLAGGSAQYS. In nucleotides, the CDR3 is TGCAGCGTTGCGCCTTTAGCGGGGGGGTCGGCGCAGTATTCT.

This clonotype appeared many times. This chain joins TRBV7-2 and TRBJ2-6; D possibly corresponds to TRBD1 (7 bases). The CDR3 length is 18 residues. V gave up 6 bases and J gave up 0 bases, with 18 bases separating them. Germline V CDR1 and CDR2: SGHTA, FQGNSA. The CDR3 loop reads CASRGGGTARSGANVLTF. The CDR3 nucleotides read TGTGCCAGCAGGGGGGGCGGGACAGCTCGCTCTGGGGCCAACGTCCTGACTTTC.

This chain links TRBV20-1 with TRBJ2-6; D is undetermined. CDR3 length: 16 amino acids. Trimming removed 0 bases from V and 0 bases from J, with 9 bases in between. CDR1 is DFQATT, CDR2 SNEGSKA, per germline (reference sequence). The CDR3 reads CSARDLRSSGANVLTF. The CDR3 DNA is TGCAGTGCTAGAGATCTACGGAGCTCTGGGGCCAACGTCCTGACTTTC.

This chain uses TRBV12-3 or TRBV12-4 with TRBJ1-3; the D is unclear. The CDR3 loop spans 15 amino acids. The V end was cut by 6 bases, the J end by 0 bases, with 12 bases between. The chain's CDR3 is CASSLDWSSGNTIYF. CDR3 sequence (DNA): TGTGCCAGCAGCTTGGACTGGAGCTCTGGAAACACCATATATTTT.

The rearrangement links TRBV15 to TRBJ2-7; 10 bases fit TRBD2. V gave up 1 base and J gave up 1 base; unmatched junction bases: 1. There are 15 residues in the CDR3. The V gene's germline CDR1 is LNHNV and CDR2 YYDKDF (reference sequence). The CDR3 DNA is TGTGCCACCAGCAGAGCGGGACTAGCGTCCTACGAGCAGTACTTC. It yields the protein CATSRAGLASYEQYF.

CDR3 DNA: TGCGCCAGCAGCTTGGTGCTGGGCTACGCTAGCACAGATACGCAGTATTTT. Its translation: CASSLVLGYASTDTQYF. The V call is TRBV5-1, the J call TRBJ2-3, with D unresolved. Between the trimmed V and J ends, which lost 0 bases and 0 bases, there was a span of 14 bases. Germline values: CDR1 SGHRS, CDR2 YFSETQ. This CDR3 spans 17 amino acids.

This clonotype was detected a few times. V and J are TRBV18 and TRBJ2-4; perhaps TRBD2 as D (6 bases). CDR3 length: 15 residues. Germline assignment: CDR1 KGHSH and CDR2 LQKENI. Trimming pared 3 bases from V and 4 bases from J, leaving 13 bases between. The CDR3 coding sequence is TGTGCCAGCTCACCTTTAGCGGCGGAGAAAAACATTCAGTACTTC. Translated: CASSPLAAEKNIQYF.

The rearrangement links TRBV15 to TRBJ2-1; 7 bases line up with TRBD2. The CDR3 is 16 residues long. The junction had 5 bases not matched to a gene; V was cut back by 3 bases and J by 0 bases. Germline V gene sequence: CDR1 LNHNV, CDR2 YYDKDF (reference sequence). The chain's CDR3 is CATSSRGGSSYNEQFF. The CDR3 nucleotides are TGTGCCACCAGCAGTCGGGGAGGGAGCTCCTACAATGAGCAGTTCTTC.